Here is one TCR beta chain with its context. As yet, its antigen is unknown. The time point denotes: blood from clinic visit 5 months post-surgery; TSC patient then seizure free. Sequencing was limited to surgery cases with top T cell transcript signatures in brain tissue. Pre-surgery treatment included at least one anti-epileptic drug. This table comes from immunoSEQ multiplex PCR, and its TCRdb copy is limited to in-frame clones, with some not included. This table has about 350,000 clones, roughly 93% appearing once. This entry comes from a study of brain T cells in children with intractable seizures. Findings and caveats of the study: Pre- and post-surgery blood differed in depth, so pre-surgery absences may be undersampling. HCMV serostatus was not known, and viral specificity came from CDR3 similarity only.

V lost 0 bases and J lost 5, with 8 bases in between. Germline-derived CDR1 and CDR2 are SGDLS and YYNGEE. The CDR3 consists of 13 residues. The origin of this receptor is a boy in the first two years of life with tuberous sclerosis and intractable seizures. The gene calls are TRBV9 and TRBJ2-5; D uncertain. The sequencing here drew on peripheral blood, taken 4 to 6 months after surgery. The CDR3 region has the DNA TGTGCCAGCAGCGTAGCTTGGTGGGAGACCCAGTACTTC. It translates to CASSVAWWETQYF. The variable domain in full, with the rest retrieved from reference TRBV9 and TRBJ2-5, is DSGVTQTPKHLITATGQRVTLRCSPRSGDLSVYWYQQSLDQGLQFLIQYYNGEERAKGNILERFSAQQFPDLHSELNLSSLELGDSALYFCASSVAWWETQYFGPGTRLLVL.